The 26 T cell receptor beta chains below all came from one sample that was sequenced in a study of blood T cells in healthy people across ages. A J-beta primer mix and a sample-barcoded 5' primer were used in a second PCR of roughly 7 to 12 cycles. TCRdb processed the 5' RACE reads anew with MiXCR; each CDR3 protein has one entry. This sample has about 1.4 million distinct CDR3 sequences; roughly 59% occur once, and the top ten carry 6.5% to 8.5%. The specimen sequenced was blood. The receptors were sampled from a man aged 18-30 years in good health.

The chain joins TRBV6-6 to TRBJ2-1; 12 bases are shared with TRBD2. The trim removed 8 bases at V and 9 bases at J, leaving 11 bases unmatched. Germline V gene lookup returns CDR1 MNHNY and CDR2 SVGAGI (reference sequence). This CDR3 contains 15 residues. The CDR3 nucleotides read TGTGCCAGCGGGTCTAGCGGGAGGGCCTTTGGTGAGCAGTTCTTC. Encoded protein: CASGSSGRAFGEQFF.

The chain couples TRBV29-1 to TRBJ2-3; 7 bases map to TRBD2. There are 15 residues in the CDR3. With V trimmed by 1 base and J by 3 bases, 7 bases remained unmatched. The germline CDR1 and CDR2 sequences are SQVTM and ANQGSEA. The CDR3 nucleotides read TGCAGCGTTGAAGTTTCGCGGGGGTCTACAGATACGCAGTATTTT. This translates into CSVEVSRGSTDTQYF.

The genes are TRBV18 and TRBJ1-1; D unclear. V dropped 3 bases and J dropped 0 bases, with 11 bases sitting between them. The CDR3 sequence is 15 residues long. Germline CDR1 KGHSH, CDR2 LQKENI. This chain's CDR3 is CASSPPGGMNTEAFF. The CDR3 nucleotides are TGTGCCAGCTCACCCCCTGGCGGGATGAACACTGAAGCTTTCTTT.

This clonotype was counted a few times. The genes are TRBV6-5 and TRBJ2-7, with unresolved D. The germline V gene encodes CDR1 MNHEY and CDR2 SVGAGI. The V gene lost 7 bases and the J gene lost 2 bases, with 6 bases spanning the gap. This CDR3 spans 11 amino acids. The CDR3 reads CASNGPYEQYF. DNA of the CDR3: TGTGCCAGCAACGGACCCTACGAGCAGTACTTC.

The chain is built from TRBV3-1 and TRBJ2-5; the D call may be TRBD1 or TRBD2 (5 bases each). The V end was cut by 5 bases, the J end by 2 bases, with 15 bases between. CDR3 length: 15 residues. The germline CDR1 and CDR2 sequences are LGHDT and YNNKEL (reference sequence). CDR3 protein: CASSNAGTVQETQYF. For the CDR3, the DNA is TGTGCCAGCAGCAATGCCGGGACCGTTCAAGAGACCCAGTACTTC.

CDR3: CASRSQGVAYGYTF. In DNA, the CDR3 is TGTGCCAGCAGATCACAGGGGGTTGCCTATGGCTACACCTTC. The rearrangement links TRBV3-1 to TRBJ1-2; TRBD1 agrees at 8 bases. The germline gives CDR1 LGHDT, CDR2 YNNKEL (reference sequence). The CDR3 length is 14 residues. The V segment lost 6 bases and the J segment 4 bases; nucleotides outside the gene matches: 7.

The J gene is TRBJ2-3, the V gene TRBV4-3, with D tentatively TRBD2 (5 bases). This CDR3 region has 15 residues. Germline assignment: CDR1 LGHNA and CDR2 YSLEER. V was trimmed by 0 bases and J by 2 bases, leaving 9 bases between them. DNA of the CDR3: TGCGCCAGCAGCCAAGATCAGGAGGACACAGATACGCAGTATTTT. It translates to CASSQDQEDTDTQYF.

The gene calls are TRBV12-3 or TRBV12-4 and TRBJ2-1; TRBD2 might be the D (7 bases). The J call may be incorrect, as the DNA end agrees better with TRBJ2-7. The CDR3 runs to 15 residues. CDR3 DNA sequence: TGTGCCAGCAGCTTCGGCGGGGGCGGACCGGGCGAGCAGTACTTC. Its translation is CASSFGGGGPGEQYF.

At least ten counts were recorded for this clonotype. The J gene is TRBJ2-1, the V gene TRBV6-2 or TRBV6-3; 7 bases map to TRBD2. CDR3 length equals 15 residues. The germline V gene has CDR1 MNHEY and CDR2 SVGEGT. Losses at the gene ends were 5 bases for V and 1 base for J; bases not matched to a gene: 5. CDR3 sequence (DNA): TGTGCCAGCAGTGAGACGGGGGGTTCCTACAATGAGCAGTTCTTC. Encoded protein: CASSETGGSYNEQFF.

The chain has TRBV11-2 and TRBJ2-1, with a tentative D call TRBD2 (5 bases). V gave up 4 bases and J gave up 9 bases, with 16 bases separating them. CDR1 and CDR2 (germline): SGHAT, FQNNGV. The CDR3 spans 14 residues. This CDR3 reads CASSSADYPGEQFF. DNA for the CDR3: TGTGCCAGCAGCTCCGCTGACTACCCTGGTGAGCAGTTCTTC.

This clonotype was counted between two and nine times. The CDR3 is CASSESGQGGYEQYF. The CDR3 coding sequence is TGTGCCAGCAGTGAATCAGGACAAGGGGGTTACGAGCAGTACTTC. This chain joins TRBV25-1 and TRBJ2-7; a weak D match, TRBD1 (6 bases). From germline, CDR1 is MGHDK and CDR2 SYGVNS. Trimming took off 1 base at V and 4 bases at J, with 14 bases between the two ends. The CDR3 is 15 residues long.

CDR3 sequence: CSALDRQQYF. In DNA form, the CDR3 reads TGCAGTGCTCTCGACAGGCAACAGTACTTC. V and J are TRBV20-1 and TRBJ2-4; a possible D gene is TRBD1 (6 bases). The CDR3 runs 10 residues. Germline CDR1 DFQATT, CDR2 SNEGSKA (reference sequence). Trimming pared 5 bases from V and 13 bases from J, leaving 12 bases between.

The V gene is TRBV11-1, the J gene TRBJ1-1; the match to TRBD1 covers 8 bases. Germline assignment: CDR1 SGHAT and CDR2 FQDESV (reference sequence). The V gene end was trimmed by 6 bases and the J gene end by 4 bases; junction bases not matched to a gene: 7. The CDR3 extends over 14 amino acids. CDR3 bases: TGTGCCAGCAGTCCGGACAGGGCGGGCACTGAAGCTTTCTTT. This translates into CASSPDRAGTEAFF.

This chain connects TRBV5-1 to TRBJ2-1; 7 bases fit TRBD1. After removal of 2 bases from V and 9 bases from J, the junction contained 5 bases not matched to a gene. The CDR3 runs 13 residues. Germline-derived CDR1 and CDR2 are SGHRS and YFSETQ. In DNA form, the CDR3 reads TGCGCCAGCAGCTTCGGGACAGCGAGTGAGCAGTTCTTC. Its translation: CASSFGTASEQFF.

The rearrangement joins TRBV25-1 to TRBJ2-1; D gene uncertain. Germline V CDR1 and CDR2: MGHDK, SYGVNS. Trimming shortened V by 1 base and J by 6 bases, and 10 bases separated the two germline ends. This CDR3 spans 14 amino acids. In DNA, the CDR3 is TGTGCCAGCAGTGAATTCCAGTCTGCCAATGAGCAGTTCTTC. Protein product: CASSEFQSANEQFF.

The J gene is TRBJ2-1, the V gene TRBV9; TRBD2 matches 9 bases. V was pared by 0 bases and J by 0 bases, with 10 bases of the junction left unmatched. This CDR3 comprises 19 residues. Looked up from germline, CDR1 is SGDLS and CDR2 is YYNGEE. The DNA of the CDR3 is TGTGCCAGCAGCGTAGAGGGTCTAGCGGGGCTCAGCTCCTACAATGAGCAGTTCTTC. It encodes CASSVEGLAGLSSYNEQFF. The full variable domain, rest sourced from reference TRBV9 and TRBJ2-1, is DSGVTQTPKHLITATGQRVTLRCSPRSGDLSVYWYQQSLDQGLQFLIQYYNGEERAKGNILERFSAQQFPDLHSELNLSSLELGDSALYFCASSVEGLAGLSSYNEQFFGPGTRLTVL.

The genes are TRBV5-1 and TRBJ1-5; tentatively, D is TRBD1 (5 bases). V shed 3 bases and J shed 2 bases, with 12 bases lying between them. This CDR3 is 15 amino acids long. The V gene's germline CDR1 is SGHRS and CDR2 YFSETQ. The CDR3 sequence is CASSSGGPGNQPQHF. The DNA for the CDR3 is TGCGCCAGCAGCTCCGGGGGACCGGGCAATCAGCCCCAGCATTTT.

The V and J genes are TRBV10-3 and TRBJ1-2; D ambiguous. This CDR3 has 14 amino acids. Germline assignment: CDR1 ENHRY and CDR2 SYGVKD. V gave up 3 bases and J gave up 4 bases, with 12 bases separating them. The CDR3 region has the DNA TGTGCCATCAGTGATTACAGCGGCGGCTATGGCTACACCTTC. The encoded protein is CAISDYSGGYGYTF.

The V gene is TRBV7-2, the J gene TRBJ1-4; the D is unclear. Looked up from germline, CDR1 is SGHTA and CDR2 is FQGNSA. The CDR3 totals 15 residues. Trimming shortened V by 5 bases and J by 7 bases, and 17 bases separated the two germline ends. CDR3 DNA: TGTGCCAGCAGCCCGGAACCAAGGAGGCGTGAAAAACTGTTTTTT. This translates into CASSPEPRRREKLFF.

This chain uses TRBV6-5 with TRBJ1-5, with D unresolved. Germline values: CDR1 MNHEY, CDR2 SVGAGI. V lost 6 bases and J lost 5, with 17 bases in between. The CDR3 consists of 15 residues. The CDR3 protein is CASSSGPRRDQPQHF. The CDR3 DNA is TGTGCCAGCAGCTCTGGACCCAGAAGGGATCAGCCCCAGCATTTT.

The gene calls are TRBV29-1 and TRBJ2-4, with a weak D call TRBD1 (5 bases). The closer fit of TRBJ2-7 to the DNA end suggests the J call may be wrong. The length of the CDR3 is 12 residues. Germline V CDR1 and CDR2: SQVTM, ANQGSEA. This CDR3 is CSGRTHTYEQYF. CDR3 bases: TGCAGCGGACGGACACACACCTACGAGCAGTACTTC.

The V call is TRBV12-3 or TRBV12-4, the J call TRBJ2-7; D gene uncertain. The CDR3 is 10 amino acids. With 6 bases removed from V and 9 bases from J, the gap between germline ends came to 9 bases. The CDR3 DNA reads as TGTGCCAGCAGGCTTAGAGTGCAGTACTTC. Translating it yields CASRLRVQYF.

This clonotype has just one count. This sequence joins TRBV28 and TRBJ2-7; 7 bases are shared with TRBD1. This CDR3 spans 15 amino acids. The germline V gene has CDR1 MDHEN and CDR2 SYDVKM. J was trimmed by 0 bases and V by 6 bases; bases with no gene match: 8. CDR3 nucleotides: TGTGCCAGCAGCTCCGGGACAGAGGGCTCCTACGAGCAGTACTTC. The encoded protein is CASSSGTEGSYEQYF. Drawing the rest from reference TRBV28 and TRBJ2-7, the complete variable domain is DVKVTQSSRYLVKRTGEKVFLECVQDMDHENMFWYRQDPGLGLRLIYFSYDVKMKEKGDIPEGYSVSREKKERFSLILESASTNQTSMYLCASSSGTEGSYEQYFGPGTRLTVT.

The chain combines TRBV7-6 with TRBJ2-7; possibly TRBD1 for D (6 bases). The CDR3 is 15 residues long. V dropped 5 bases and J dropped 2 bases, with 16 bases sitting between them. Germline CDR1 reads SGHVS; CDR2 reads FNYEAQ. The CDR3 coding sequence is TGTGCCAGCAGCGCAATAGGGGGTCCAGCCTACGAGCAGTACTTC. Protein: CASSAIGGPAYEQYF.

There are a few counts of this clonotype. The CDR3 nucleotides are TGTGCCAGCAGCGCGGGACAAGCTAATGAAAAACTGTTTTTT. It yields the protein CASSAGQANEKLFF. The rearrangement joins TRBV6-1 to TRBJ1-4; D perhaps matches TRBD1 (6 bases). The germline V gene encodes CDR1 MNHNS and CDR2 SASEGT. Between the trimmed V and J ends, which lost 6 bases and 3 bases, there was a span of 11 bases. The CDR3 has 14 amino acids.

The V call is TRBV9, the J call TRBJ2-1, with D perhaps assigned TRBD1 or TRBD2 (6 bases each). The CDR3 consists of 18 residues. Germline V gene data show CDR1 as SGDLS and CDR2 as YYNGEE. Trimming stripped 2 bases from V and 0 bases from J, with 18 bases between. The CDR3: CASSVNPRGVSSYNEQFF. The CDR3 DNA is TGTGCCAGCAGCGTGAATCCTAGGGGGGTGAGCTCCTACAATGAGCAGTTCTTC.